This TCR beta chain appears in the sequencing data of a study of beta chain features in type 1 diabetes. Study overall: Analysis included 100 million to 140 million sorted cells drawn from all samples. General observations from the study: Sequencing the cDNA could make cells with high TCR expression show up more than they should.

A few counts support this clone. Its antigen remains unknown. This CDR3 comprises 15 residues. Germline V lookup: CDR1 SGHNT, CDR2 YYREEE (reference sequence). Trimming stripped 5 bases from V and 0 bases from J, with 15 bases between. Since all of the isolated RNA was reverse transcribed, expressed TCRB transcripts were what got sequenced. The protocol was immunoSEQ multiplex PCR, while the TCRdb copy is restricted to in-frame clones and leaves out a portion. The table lists about 900,000 clones, roughly 16% of them singletons. The rearrangement uses TRBV5-4 and TRBJ2-7, with D possibly TRBD2 on 6 matching bases. The TCR was taken from a woman between 18 and 29 years old in good health. Material for sequencing was naive CD4+ T cells from blood. DNA of the CDR3: TGTGCCAGCAGTTTTGGGACTCCCGTCTCCTACGAGCAGTACTTC. The encoded protein is CASSFGTPVSYEQYF.